Following are 16 T cell receptor beta chains from one sample sequenced in a study of response to subunit inactivated influenza vaccine. TCRdb reprocessed the RT-PCR reads with MiXCR, giving one entry per CDR3 protein. The sample lists some 520,000 distinct CDR3 sequences, 16% occurring once. The sequenced sample was CD4+ T cells sorted from PBMCs, obtained less than 30 months after vaccination. The receptors derive from a man aged 50-75 years who received an inactivated influenza vaccine.

This chain joins TRBV15 and TRBJ2-1; D remains ambiguous. The CDR3 is 15 residues long. Trimming took 6 bases from V and 8 from J, leaving 20 bases between them. Per germline, CDR1 LNHNV and CDR2 YYDKDF (reference sequence). The CDR3 bases are TGTGCCACCAGTACCCACCCATCTCCTGGGTATGAGCAGTTCTTC. It is translated as CATSTHPSPGYEQFF.

This clonotype was observed a few times. V and J are TRBV20-1 and TRBJ2-1; 9 bases agree with TRBD2. Per germline, CDR1 DFQATT and CDR2 SNEGSKA (reference sequence). Trimming took 3 bases from V and 8 from J; bases not matched to a gene: 5. The CDR3 is 13 amino acids. The CDR3 region has the DNA TGCAGTGCTAGGGGGACTAGCAGGGATGAGCAGTTCTTC. This sequence encodes CSARGTSRDEQFF.

There are a few counts of this clonotype. This chain links TRBV4-2 with TRBJ1-2; D is undetermined. Per germline, CDR1 LGHNA and CDR2 YNFKEQ. The ends were cut back, 0 bases at V and 4 bases at J, with 9 bases in the middle. The CDR3 extends over 14 amino acids. CDR3 coding DNA: TGTGCCAGCAGCCAAGAACAGTCTCTCTATGGCTACACCTTC. It codes for CASSQEQSLYGYTF.

The rearrangement links TRBV10-3 to TRBJ2-7; 7 bases are shared with TRBD1. The junction had 4 bases not matched to a gene; V was cut back by 2 bases and J by 0 bases. The CDR3 runs 15 residues. Germline V gives CDR1 ENHRY, CDR2 SYGVKD. CDR3 DNA sequence: TGTGCCATCAGTGAGGCCAGGGGGAGCTCCTACGAGCAGTACTTC. Its translation is CAISEARGSSYEQYF.

This chain links TRBV28 with TRBJ2-1, with D uncertain. V was trimmed by 10 bases and J by 0 bases, leaving 10 bases between them. CDR1 and CDR2 from the germline V gene are MDHEN and SYDVKM. The CDR3 has 13 residues. The CDR3: CATTMASYNEQFF. CDR3 nucleotide sequence: TGTGCCACCACAATGGCCTCCTACAATGAGCAGTTCTTC.

This clonotype was counted between two and nine times. This chain uses TRBV4-1 with TRBJ2-5; 9 bases agree with TRBD1. Germline values: CDR1 MGHRA, CDR2 YSYEKL. This CDR3 has 17 amino acids. V lost 0 bases, J lost 2 bases, and 7 bases stayed unmatched. In nucleotides, the CDR3 is TGCGCCAGCAGCCAAGATGGGGGACAGGGTCCTCAAGAGACCCAGTACTTC. Translating gives CASSQDGGQGPQETQYF.

There are many counts of this clonotype. The rearrangement links TRBV5-1 to TRBJ2-4; D ambiguous. CDR3 size: 14 residues. V lost 1 base and J lost 8, with 13 bases in between. Germline CDR1 is SGHRS and CDR2 is YFSETQ. CDR3 region: CASSLIQITDIQYF. CDR3 nucleotides: TGCGCCAGCAGCTTGATCCAGATAACGGACATTCAGTACTTC.

A few counts support this clonotype. This chain connects TRBV12-3 or TRBV12-4 to TRBJ1-5; D gene ambiguous. The CDR3 consists of 16 residues. V was shortened by 1 base and J by 0 bases, with 10 bases between the two germline ends. CDR3 loop: CASSLGSRGSNQPQHF. CDR3 sequence (DNA): TGTGCCAGCAGTTTAGGGTCGCGGGGTAGCAATCAGCCCCAGCATTTT.

This clonotype came up a few times. The genes are TRBV14 and TRBJ2-1; 8 nucleotides align to TRBD1. CDR3 length: 16 residues. The J segment lost 3 bases and the V segment lost 1 base, leaving 5 bases of the junction unmatched. CDR1 and CDR2 from the germline V gene are SGHDN and FVKESK. CDR3 in amino acids: CASSQVGTGSYNEQFF. DNA of the CDR3: TGTGCCAGCAGCCAAGTAGGGACAGGAAGCTACAATGAGCAGTTCTTC.

In this sample, this clonotype turned up many times. CDR3 DNA sequence: TGCAGCGTCAACTTGGACACGCAACGTCTATATTTT. Amino acids: CSVNLDTQRLYF. The rearrangement links TRBV29-1 to TRBJ1-3; D perhaps matches TRBD1 (5 bases). Germline loops: CDR1 SQVTM, CDR2 ANQGSEA. This CDR3 comprises 12 residues. V was cut by 6 bases and J by 14 bases, with 20 bases left in between.

The chain links TRBV28 to TRBJ2-7; no firm D call. This CDR3 has 13 amino acids. V was trimmed by 9 bases and J by 0 bases, leaving 12 bases between them. Germline CDR1 and CDR2: MDHEN and SYDVKM. The CDR3 coding sequence is TGTGCCAGTGGAACAGCTTTCTCCTACGAGCAGTACTTC. This translates into CASGTAFSYEQYF.

The rearrangement uses TRBV20-1 and TRBJ2-2, with a tentative D call TRBD1 (5 bases). The CDR3 runs to 14 residues. Germline values: CDR1 DFQATT, CDR2 SNEGSKA (reference sequence). V gave up 1 base and J gave up 1 base, with 7 bases separating them. CDR3 region: CSARVQGNTGELFF. CDR3 nucleotides: TGCAGTGCTAGAGTGCAGGGGAACACCGGGGAGCTGTTTTTT.

V usage is TRBV5-1 and J usage is TRBJ1-5; D is undetermined. From germline, CDR1 is SGHRS and CDR2 YFSETQ. The CDR3 is 16 amino acids. The ends were cut back, 4 bases at V and 1 base at J, with 15 bases in the middle. The CDR3, as DNA: TGCGCCAGCAGCGAGGACGCGGTGGGGAGCAATCAGCCCCAGCATTTT. The encoded protein is CASSEDAVGSNQPQHF.

The chain employs TRBV5-5 and TRBJ1-1, with D perhaps matching TRBD1 (5 bases). This CDR3 comprises 16 residues. The germline V and J ends were trimmed by 4 bases and 1 base, with 17 bases remaining between them. From germline, CDR1 is SGHKS and CDR2 YYEKEE (reference sequence). The CDR3 sequence: CASSPKVGAGNTEAFF. The CDR3, as DNA: TGTGCCAGCAGCCCCAAAGTTGGGGCTGGGAACACTGAAGCTTTCTTT.

This clonotype was picked up a small number of times. The chain combines TRBV24-1 with TRBJ1-5; a weak D match, TRBD1 (5 bases). In germline, CDR1 is KGHDR, CDR2 SFDVKD. The CDR3 covers 14 residues. Trimming took 4 bases from V and 7 from J, leaving 13 bases between them. In DNA form, the CDR3 reads TGTGCCACCAGTGACGTTACACGGGGGCAGCCCCAGCATTTT. The encoded protein is CATSDVTRGQPQHF.

In this sample, this clonotype turned up a few times. This CDR3 is CASTGLAGVRGEQFF. The CDR3 bases are TGTGCCAGTACCGGACTAGCCGGGGTACGTGGTGAGCAGTTCTTC. The J gene is TRBJ2-1, the V gene TRBV2, with 8 bases lining up with TRBD2. Germline assignment: CDR1 SNHLY and CDR2 FYNNEI. This CDR3 region has 15 residues. V gave up 9 bases and J gave up 9 bases; unmatched junction bases: 16. The entire variable domain, with the rest obtained from reference TRBV2 and TRBJ2-1, is as follows: EPEVTQTPSHQVTQMGQEVILRCVPISNHLYFYWYRQILGQKVEFLVSFYNNEISEKSEIFDDQFSVERPDGSNFTLKIRSTKLEDSAMYFCASTGLAGVRGEQFFGPGTRLTVL.